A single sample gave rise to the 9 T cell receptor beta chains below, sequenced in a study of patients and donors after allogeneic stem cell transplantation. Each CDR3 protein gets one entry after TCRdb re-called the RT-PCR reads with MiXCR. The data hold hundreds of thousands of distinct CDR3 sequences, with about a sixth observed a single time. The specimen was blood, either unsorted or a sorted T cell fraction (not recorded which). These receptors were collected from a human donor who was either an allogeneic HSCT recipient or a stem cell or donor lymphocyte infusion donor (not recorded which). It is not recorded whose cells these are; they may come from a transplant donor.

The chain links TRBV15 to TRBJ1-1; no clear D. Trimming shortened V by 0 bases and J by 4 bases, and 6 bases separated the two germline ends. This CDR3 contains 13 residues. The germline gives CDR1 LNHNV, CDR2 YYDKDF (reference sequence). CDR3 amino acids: CATSRDSATEAFF. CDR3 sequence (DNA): TGTGCCACCAGCAGAGATTCGGCCACTGAAGCTTTCTTT.

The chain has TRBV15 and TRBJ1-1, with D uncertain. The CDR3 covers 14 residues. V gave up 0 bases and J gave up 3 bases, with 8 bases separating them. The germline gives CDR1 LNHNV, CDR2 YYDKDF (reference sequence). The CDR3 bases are TGTGCCACCAGCAGAGATATGGTGGACACTGAAGCTTTCTTT. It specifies CATSRDMVDTEAFF.

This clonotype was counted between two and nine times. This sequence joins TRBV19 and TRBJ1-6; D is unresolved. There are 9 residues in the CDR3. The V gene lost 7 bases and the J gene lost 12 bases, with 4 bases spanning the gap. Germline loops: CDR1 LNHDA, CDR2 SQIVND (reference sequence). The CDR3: CASIGPLHF. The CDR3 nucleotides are TGTGCCAGTATTGGACCCCTCCACTTT.

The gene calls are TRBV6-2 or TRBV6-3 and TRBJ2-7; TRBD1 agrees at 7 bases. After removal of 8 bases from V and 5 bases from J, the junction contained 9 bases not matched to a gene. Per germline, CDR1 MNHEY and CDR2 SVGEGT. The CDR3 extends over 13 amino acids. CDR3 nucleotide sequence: TGTGCCAGCTACAGGGGTCGTACCGACGAGCAGTACTTC. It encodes CASYRGRTDEQYF.

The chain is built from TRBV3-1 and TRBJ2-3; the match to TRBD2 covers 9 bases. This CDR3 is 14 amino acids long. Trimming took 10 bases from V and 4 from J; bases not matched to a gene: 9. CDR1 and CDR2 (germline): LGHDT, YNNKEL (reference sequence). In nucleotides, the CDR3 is TGTGCCACTAACTTAGCGGGGGCGGCAGATACGCAGTATTTT. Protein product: CATNLAGAADTQYF.

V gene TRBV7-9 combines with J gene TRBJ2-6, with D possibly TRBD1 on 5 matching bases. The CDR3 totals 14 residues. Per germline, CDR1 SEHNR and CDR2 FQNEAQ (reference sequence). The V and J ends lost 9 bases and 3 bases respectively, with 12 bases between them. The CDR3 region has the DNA TGTGCCAGTCACAAGGGGTTTGGGGCCAACGTCCTGACTTTC. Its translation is CASHKGFGANVLTF.

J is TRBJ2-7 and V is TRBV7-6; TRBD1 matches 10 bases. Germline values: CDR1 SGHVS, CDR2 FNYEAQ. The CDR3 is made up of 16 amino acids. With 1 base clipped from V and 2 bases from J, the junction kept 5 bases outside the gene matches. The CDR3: CASSLGSGTGAYEQYF. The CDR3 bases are TGTGCCAGCAGCTTAGGGTCCGGGACAGGGGCCTACGAGCAGTACTTC.

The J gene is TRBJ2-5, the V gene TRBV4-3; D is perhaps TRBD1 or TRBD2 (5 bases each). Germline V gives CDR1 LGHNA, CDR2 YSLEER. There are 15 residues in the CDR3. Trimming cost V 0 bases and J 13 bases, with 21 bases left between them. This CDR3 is CASSQDEGFGKVAYF. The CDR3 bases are TGCGCCAGCAGCCAAGACGAGGGGTTTGGGAAAGTGGCGTACTTC.

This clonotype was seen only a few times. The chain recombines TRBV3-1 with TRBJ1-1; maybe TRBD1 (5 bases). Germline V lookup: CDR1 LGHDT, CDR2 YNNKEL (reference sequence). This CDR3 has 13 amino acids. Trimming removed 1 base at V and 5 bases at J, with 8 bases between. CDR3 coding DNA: TGTGCCAGCAGCCAAGCGGGGCTAACTGAAGCTTTCTTT. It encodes CASSQAGLTEAFF.